Shown below are 31 T cell receptor beta chains from a single sample sequenced in a study of cytotoxic CD8 clonotypes in ibrutinib-treated CLL. Measured with immunoSEQ multiplex PCR; TCRdb has only the in-frame clones, and not every one. The sample lists under 300,000 clones; under 80% were seen once. The sample in question was PBMCs, obtained after 24 months of ibrutinib treatment. These receptors originate from a human donor with chronic lymphocytic leukemia.

The chain joins TRBV28 to TRBJ1-1; D not certain. The V end lost 5 bases, the J end lost 4 bases, and 20 bases lay between the germline ends. Germline CDR1 reads MDHEN; CDR2 reads SYDVKM. The CDR3 sequence is 16 residues long. The CDR3 DNA reads TGTGCCAGCAGTCCAGGCCGTGAGGGTATAGTCACTGAAGCTTTCTTT. This translates into CASSPGREGIVTEAFF.

The chain joins TRBV7-9 to TRBJ2-1; a possible D gene is TRBD2 (5 bases). Germline values: CDR1 SEHNR, CDR2 FQNEAQ (reference sequence). V was clipped by 5 bases and J by 1 base, with 9 bases between them. This CDR3 has 14 residues. The CDR3 sequence is CASSVLGSYNEQFF. In DNA, the CDR3 is TGTGCCAGCAGCGTACTAGGATCCTACAATGAGCAGTTCTTC.

The chain joins TRBV4-2 to TRBJ2-7; perhaps TRBD2 as D (7 bases). The germline V gene has CDR1 LGHNA and CDR2 YNFKEQ. The CDR3 sequence is 18 residues long. Deletions cut 0 bases from V and 3 bases from J, with 21 bases between. This chain's CDR3 is CASSQDFSAGQVDYEQYF. CDR3 bases: TGTGCCAGCAGCCAAGATTTCTCAGCGGGACAAGTGGACTACGAGCAGTACTTC.

Comment on this clone: The same CDR3 is also encoded by other DNA sequences in this sample. The V and J genes are TRBV5-1 and TRBJ1-2; 9 bases line up with TRBD1. The CDR3 loop spans 15 amino acids. Looked up from germline, CDR1 is SGHRS and CDR2 is YFSETQ. Trimming at V came to 4 bases and at J to 6 bases, leaving 10 bases not matched to a gene. The CDR3 region is CASSLTEQGANGYTF. The CDR3 region has the DNA TGCGCCAGCAGCCTAACCGAACAGGGGGCAAATGGCTACACCTTC.

The J gene is TRBJ2-7, the V gene TRBV19; 9 bases match TRBD1. The CDR3 covers 13 residues. Losses at the gene ends were 6 bases for V and 4 bases for J; bases not matched to a gene: 4. Germline V lookup: CDR1 LNHDA, CDR2 SQIVND (reference sequence). The CDR3 DNA reads as TGTGCCAGTAGGGACAGGGGACCATACGAGCAGTACTTC. Its protein product is CASRDRGPYEQYF.

The sample holds one count of this clone. The CDR3 region has the DNA TGTGCCAGCTCACAACCAGGACAGGGAGGGGGCGAGCAGTTCTTC. Translated, it gives CASSQPGQGGGEQFF. J is TRBJ2-1 and V is TRBV18; D perhaps matches TRBD1 (8 bases). The CDR3 spans 15 residues. The germline CDR1 and CDR2 sequences are KGHSH and LQKENI. V was clipped by 4 bases and J by 10 bases, with 20 bases between them.

This clone has only a few counts. V usage is TRBV5-1 and J usage is TRBJ1-5; D gene ambiguous. This CDR3 contains 15 residues. The germline CDR1 and CDR2 sequences are SGHRS and YFSETQ. The ends were cut back, 4 bases at V and 0 bases at J, with 11 bases in the middle. This chain's CDR3 is CASSLSTDSNQPQHF. The DNA for the CDR3 is TGCGCCAGCAGCCTTAGCACGGATAGCAATCAGCCCCAGCATTTT.

The chain carries TRBV4-3 and TRBJ1-2, with a tentative D call TRBD1 (5 bases). The CDR3 sequence is 14 residues long. CDR1 is LGHNA, CDR2 YSLEER, per germline. Trimming cost V 0 bases and J 7 bases, with 12 bases left between them. The CDR3 loop reads CASSQDLGVRGYTF. DNA for the CDR3: TGCGCCAGCAGCCAAGATCTAGGGGTTCGTGGCTACACCTTC.

The chain has TRBV7-2 and TRBJ1-1; 8 nucleotides agree with TRBD1. The CDR3 has 14 amino acids. The germline gives CDR1 SGHTA, CDR2 FQGNSA. The J segment lost 4 bases and the V segment lost 3 bases, leaving 4 bases of the junction unmatched. The CDR3 region is CASSLDRAGTEAFF. The CDR3 region has the DNA TGTGCCAGCAGCTTGGACAGGGCAGGCACTGAAGCTTTCTTT.

The count of this clone is one. CDR3 residues: CASSQDLSYEQYF. The CDR3 region has the DNA TGCGCCAGCAGCCAAGATTTAAGTTACGAGCAGTACTTC. The genes are TRBV4-3 and TRBJ2-7; D remains unclear. In germline, CDR1 is LGHNA, CDR2 YSLEER. CDR3 length: 13 amino acids. The V end lost 0 bases, the J end lost 4 bases, and 7 bases lay between the germline ends.

The chain uses TRBV2 and TRBJ1-4; 9 positions match TRBD1. The J segment lost 0 bases and the V segment lost 5 bases, leaving 7 bases of the junction unmatched. This CDR3 has 17 residues. Germline lookup yields CDR1 SNHLY and CDR2 FYNNEI. The CDR3 reads CASSWDREPATNEKLFF. For the CDR3, the DNA is TGTGCCAGCAGTTGGGACAGGGAGCCGGCAACTAATGAAAAACTGTTTTTT.

The chain links TRBV7-3 to TRBJ2-3; the D gene could be TRBD1 or TRBD2 (5 bases each). The V gene's germline CDR1 is SGHTA and CDR2 FQGTGA. The CDR3 totals 13 residues. Trimming left V 5 bases short and J 1 base short, with 7 bases between. Here the CDR3 DNA reads TGTGCCAGCAGCAGGGACGGCACAGATACGCAGTATTTT. Its protein product is CASSRDGTDTQYF. The full variable domain, with the rest looked up from reference TRBV7-3 and TRBJ2-3, is GAGVSQTPSNKVTEKGKYVELRCDPISGHTALYWYRQSLGQGPEFLIYFQGTGAADDSGLPNDRFFAVRPEGSVSTLKIQRTERGDSAVYLCASSRDGTDTQYFGPGTRLTVL.

The gene calls are TRBV19 and TRBJ1-2, with 8 bases matching TRBD1. Germline assignment: CDR1 LNHDA and CDR2 SQIVND (reference sequence). J lost 6 bases, V lost 8 bases, and 2 bases had no gene match. CDR3 size: 11 residues. The CDR3 coding sequence is TGTGCCAGTTCAGGGGGCCATGGCTACACCTTC. It specifies CASSGGHGYTF.

The V and J genes are TRBV28 and TRBJ2-3, with D hard to call. V gave up 6 bases and J gave up 6 bases, with 16 bases separating them. The CDR3 covers 14 residues. CDR1 MDHEN and CDR2 SYDVKM come from the germline V gene. In DNA form, the CDR3 reads TGTGCCAGCAGACCTATGGCGAGCAGTGATACGCAGTATTTT. Translated, it gives CASRPMASSDTQYF. Drawing the rest from reference TRBV28 and TRBJ2-3, the complete variable domain is DVKVTQSSRYLVKRTGEKVFLECVQDMDHENMFWYRQDPGLGLRLIYFSYDVKMKEKGDIPEGYSVSREKKERFSLILESASTNQTSMYLCASRPMASSDTQYFGPGTRLTVL.

This chain connects TRBV18 to TRBJ2-1; 7 positions agree with TRBD2. The CDR3 loop spans 16 amino acids. Germline assignment: CDR1 KGHSH and CDR2 LQKENI. The trim removed 0 bases at V and 2 bases at J, leaving 4 bases unmatched. The CDR3 loop reads CASSPPASGTYNEQFF. The CDR3 coding sequence is TGTGCCAGCTCACCACCGGCTAGCGGCACCTACAATGAGCAGTTCTTC. Filled out from reference TRBV18 and TRBJ2-1, the complete variable domain reads NAGVMQNPRHLVRRRGQEARLRCSPMKGHSHVYWYRQLPEEGLKFMVYLQKENIIDESGMPKERFSAEFPKEGPSILRIQQVVRGDSAAYFCASSPPASGTYNEQFFGPGTRLTVL.

This clone has just one count. The chain recombines TRBV10-3 with TRBJ2-7; D call uncertain. V was pared by 0 bases and J by 4 bases, with 19 bases between. The CDR3 consists of 17 residues. The germline CDR1 and CDR2 sequences are ENHRY and SYGVKD. The CDR3 is CAISESTSWVNQYEQYF. DNA for the CDR3: TGTGCCATCAGTGAGTCGACTTCTTGGGTGAACCAGTACGAGCAGTACTTC.

This clone came up a few times. CDR3 sequence (DNA): TGTGCCAGCAGCTTAGCCCCTGGCAGAGGCACAGATACGCAGTATTTT. Amino acids: CASSLAPGRGTDTQYF. The chain recombines TRBV7-6 with TRBJ2-3; D is unresolved. With 0 bases removed from V and 1 base from J, the gap between germline ends came to 11 bases. Germline CDR1 and CDR2: SGHVS and FNYEAQ. The length of the CDR3 is 16 residues.

This clone appeared a few times. The chain carries TRBV7-6 and TRBJ2-5; D is unclear. V was pared by 5 bases and J by 5 bases, with 9 bases between. Per the germline V gene, CDR1 is SGHVS and CDR2 is FNYEAQ. CDR3 length: 12 amino acids. CDR3 residues: CASSPSGETQYF. The CDR3 DNA reads TGTGCCAGCAGCCCAAGTGGGGAGACCCAGTACTTC.

This clone has more than one count but fewer than ten. This chain connects TRBV29-1 to TRBJ2-7; 7 bases map to TRBD1. This CDR3 spans 13 amino acids. Trimming at V came to 3 bases and at J to 5 bases, leaving 7 bases not matched to a gene. CDR1 is SQVTM and CDR2 is ANQGSEA in the germline V gene. As DNA, the CDR3 is TGCAGCGTTGATCAAGGGGACAGCCACGAGCAGTACTTC. Translating it yields CSVDQGDSHEQYF.

J is TRBJ2-5 and V is TRBV27; unclear D gene. The CDR3 has 12 residues. The V and J ends lost 4 bases and 2 bases respectively, with 5 bases between them. Germline assignment: CDR1 MNHEY and CDR2 SMNVEV (reference sequence). CDR3 in DNA: TGTGCCAGCAGTTCAAATCAAGAGACCCAGTACTTC. It specifies CASSSNQETQYF.

The chain joins TRBV28 to TRBJ1-3; D remains ambiguous. The V and J ends lost 3 bases and 2 bases respectively, with 11 bases between them. CDR1 and CDR2 from the germline V gene are MDHEN and SYDVKM. The CDR3 is 15 amino acids. The CDR3 DNA sequence: TGTGCCAGCAGTTTCACGGCCAAAACTGGAAACACCATATATTTT. It yields the protein CASSFTAKTGNTIYF.

This chain uses TRBV4-1 with TRBJ1-5; D may be TRBD1 (5 bases). With 0 bases removed from V and 6 bases from J, the gap between germline ends came to 12 bases. Germline CDR1 reads MGHRA; CDR2 reads YSYEKL. This CDR3 has 15 amino acids. The CDR3 here is CASSQDRGLGQPQHF. The DNA of the CDR3 is TGCGCCAGCAGCCAAGATAGGGGATTGGGTCAGCCCCAGCATTTT.

This chain joins TRBV6-1 and TRBJ2-1, with a possible D match to TRBD2 (6 bases). Germline V gene data show CDR1 as MNHNS and CDR2 as SASEGT. Trimming took 3 bases from V and 0 from J, leaving 15 bases between them. CDR3 length: 17 residues. CDR3 residues: CASSEGTQASSYNEQFF. CDR3 sequence (DNA): TGTGCCAGCAGTGAGGGGACTCAAGCAAGCTCCTACAATGAGCAGTTCTTC.

A few counts support this clone. The rearrangement joins TRBV27 to TRBJ2-4; weak D call: TRBD2 (7 bases). Germline V gene lookup returns CDR1 MNHEY and CDR2 SMNVEV (reference sequence). Between the trimmed V and J ends, which lost 8 bases and 7 bases, there was a span of 21 bases. The CDR3 is 15 amino acids. CDR3 residues: CASQGGGGFGNIQYF. CDR3 in DNA: TGTGCCAGCCAAGGGGGGGGCGGGTTTGGTAACATTCAGTACTTC.

This chain joins TRBV28 and TRBJ1-2; TRBD1 might be the D (5 bases). V lost 2 bases and J 0 bases, leaving 10 bases between the germline ends. Germline V lookup: CDR1 MDHEN, CDR2 SYDVKM. The CDR3 extends over 15 amino acids. For the CDR3, the DNA is TGTGCCAGCAGTTTAGGGACCGCAACTAACTATGGCTACACCTTC. It codes for CASSLGTATNYGYTF.

The chain recombines TRBV9 with TRBJ2-7, with 7 bases that match TRBD1. Germline-derived CDR1 and CDR2 are SGDLS and YYNGEE. V was clipped by 3 bases and J by 0 bases; unmatched bases: 3. The CDR3 totals 14 residues. CDR3 loop: CASSARQGSYEQYF. The CDR3 DNA follows: TGTGCCAGCAGCGCACGACAGGGCTCCTACGAGCAGTACTTC.

The chain carries TRBV27 and TRBJ2-1; TRBD1 agrees at 8 bases. The V segment lost 5 bases and the J segment 6 bases; nucleotides outside the gene matches: 6. This CDR3 has 14 amino acids. Per germline, CDR1 MNHEY and CDR2 SMNVEV (reference sequence). The CDR3 reads CASSRGTGPNEQFF. CDR3 coding DNA: TGTGCCAGCAGTCGGGGGACAGGCCCCAATGAGCAGTTCTTC.

This clone came up once. The CDR3 reads CASSLVEADPNEKLFF. The CDR3, as DNA: TGTGCCAGCAGCTTAGTTGAGGCAGATCCTAATGAAAAACTGTTTTTT. This rearrangement joins TRBV7-9 to TRBJ1-4; unclear D gene. The germline CDR1 and CDR2 sequences are SEHNR and FQNEAQ (reference sequence). Trimming left V 1 base short and J 3 bases short, with 12 bases between. This CDR3 spans 16 amino acids.

The rearrangement uses TRBV11-3 and TRBJ2-7; TRBD1 matches 8 bases. After removal of 5 bases from V and 6 bases from J, the junction contained 12 bases not matched to a gene. This CDR3 comprises 15 residues. Germline V gene lookup returns CDR1 SGHNT and CDR2 YENEEA. The CDR3 DNA is TGTGCCAGCAGCCCCGGTGGGCAGGGGGCCGTCGAGCAGTACTTC. This gives the protein CASSPGGQGAVEQYF.

The J gene is TRBJ2-7, the V gene TRBV27; D perhaps matches TRBD2 (6 bases). The germline V gene has CDR1 MNHEY and CDR2 SMNVEV (reference sequence). With 5 bases removed from V and 4 bases from J, the gap between germline ends came to 12 bases. This CDR3 spans 13 amino acids. The CDR3 protein is CASSRTTSYEQYF. The CDR3 DNA reads as TGTGCCAGCAGTAGGACTACCTCGTACGAGCAGTACTTC.

V gene TRBV7-3 combines with J gene TRBJ2-5; TRBD1 might be the D (5 bases). The CDR3 has 14 residues. V was cut by 1 base and J by 1 base, with 7 bases left in between. Germline loops: CDR1 SGHTA, CDR2 FQGTGA. The CDR3, as DNA: TGTGCCAGCAGCTTAAGTGGGGCCCAAGAGACCCAGTACTTC. The encoded protein is CASSLSGAQETQYF.